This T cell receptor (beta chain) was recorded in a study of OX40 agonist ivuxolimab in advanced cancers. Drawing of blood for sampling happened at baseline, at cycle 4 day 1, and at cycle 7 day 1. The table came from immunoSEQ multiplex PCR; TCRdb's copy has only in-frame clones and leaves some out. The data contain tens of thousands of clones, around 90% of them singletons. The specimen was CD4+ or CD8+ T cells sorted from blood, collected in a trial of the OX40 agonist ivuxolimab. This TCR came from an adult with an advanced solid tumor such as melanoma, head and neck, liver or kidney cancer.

CDR3 sequence reads: CASSFRQLNTGELFF. The CDR3 DNA reads as TGTGCCAGCAGCTTCAGACAGCTGAACACCGGGGAGCTGTTTTTT. The chain is built from TRBV7-2 and TRBJ2-2, with a tentative D call TRBD1 (5 bases). Germline values: CDR1 SGHTA, CDR2 FQGNSA. V lost 3 bases and J 1 base, leaving 9 bases between the germline ends. This CDR3 comprises 15 residues.